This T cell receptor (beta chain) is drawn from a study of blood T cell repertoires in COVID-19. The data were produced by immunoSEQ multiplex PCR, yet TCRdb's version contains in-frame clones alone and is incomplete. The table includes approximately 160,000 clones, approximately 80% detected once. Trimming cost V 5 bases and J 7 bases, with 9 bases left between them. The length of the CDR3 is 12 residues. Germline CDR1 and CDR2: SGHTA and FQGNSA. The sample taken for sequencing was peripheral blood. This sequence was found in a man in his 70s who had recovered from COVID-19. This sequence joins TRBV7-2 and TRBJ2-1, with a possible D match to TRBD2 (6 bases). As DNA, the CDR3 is TGTGCCAGCAGCACTGGGGGGAATGAGCAGTTCTTC. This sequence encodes CASSTGGNEQFF.